This record covers a single T cell receptor beta chain. What it binds is not known. V lost 6 bases and J lost 8, with 17 bases in between. CDR1 and CDR2 (germline): MNHEY, SVGAGI. This CDR3 contains 14 residues. This record belongs to a study of circulating and synovial CD4+ cells in juvenile arthritis. Study-level points and caveats: Some such blood samples were as oligoclonal as synovium. T cell genome counts differed by at least an order of magnitude between CPL and CD4 samples. Circulating pathogenic-like and bulk T cells looked alike by Vbeta family usage.

This table comes from immunoSEQ multiplex PCR, and its TCRdb copy is limited to in-frame clones, with some not included. The repertoire includes about 33,000 clones, 90% to 95% of them detected once, and 0.15% to 0.2% sits in the top ten. V usage is TRBV6-5 and J usage is TRBJ1-5, with TRBD1 as a possible D gene (6 bases). Sequenced material: CD4+ T cells from blood. This receptor was taken from a human donor with juvenile idiopathic arthritis. DNA for the CDR3: TGTGCCAGCAGACCCCATAACAGGGTCGAGCCCCAGCATTTT. It is translated as CASRPHNRVEPQHF.